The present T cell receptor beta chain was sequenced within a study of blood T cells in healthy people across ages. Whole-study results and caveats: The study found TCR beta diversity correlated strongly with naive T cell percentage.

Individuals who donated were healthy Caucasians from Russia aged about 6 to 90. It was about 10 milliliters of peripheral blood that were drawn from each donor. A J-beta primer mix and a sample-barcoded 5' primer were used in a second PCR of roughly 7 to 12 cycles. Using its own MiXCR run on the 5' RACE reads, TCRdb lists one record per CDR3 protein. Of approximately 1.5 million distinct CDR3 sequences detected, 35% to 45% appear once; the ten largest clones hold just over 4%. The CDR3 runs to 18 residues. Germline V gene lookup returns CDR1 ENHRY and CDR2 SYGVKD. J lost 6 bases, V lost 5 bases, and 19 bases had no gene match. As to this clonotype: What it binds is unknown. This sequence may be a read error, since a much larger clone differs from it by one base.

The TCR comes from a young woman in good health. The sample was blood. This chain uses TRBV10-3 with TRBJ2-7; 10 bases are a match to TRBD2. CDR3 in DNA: TGTGCCATCAGTCTTGAGCGGTTGCCTAGCGGGAGTCATTCCGAGCAGTACTTC. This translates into CAISLERLPSGSHSEQYF.